Listed here are 29 T cell receptor beta chains from one sample, sequenced in a study of breast tumors, draining lymph nodes, adjacent tissues. MiXCR, run by TCRdb on the multiplex PCR reads, gives a single entry per CDR3 protein. Here the sample spans around 100,000 distinct CDR3 sequences, 21% being singletons. The lymph nodes were axillary draining lymph nodes from breast cancer patients. The specimen sequenced was axillary lymph node tissue. The receptor source for this set is a female donor with breast cancer. Some clones in this sample may be carry-over from other donors' samples.

This chain joins TRBV5-4 and TRBJ1-2, with no clear D. Trimming pared 4 bases from V and 4 bases from J, leaving 17 bases between. CDR1 and CDR2 (germline): SGHNT, YYREEE (reference sequence). The CDR3 length is 15 residues. The CDR3 nucleotides read TGTGCCAGCAGCGAGTCCATTCCCGGGAGCTATGGCTACACCTTC. Amino acid sequence: CASSESIPGSYGYTF.

This clonotype was counted a few times. J is TRBJ1-2 and V is TRBV3-1, with no clear D. Trimming removed 3 bases from V and 8 bases from J, with 19 bases in between. This CDR3 comprises 15 residues. The germline gives CDR1 LGHDT, CDR2 YNNKEL (reference sequence). The CDR3: CASSQEDAGLRGYTF. In DNA, the CDR3 is TGTGCCAGCAGCCAGGAGGATGCGGGTTTGCGGGGCTACACCTTC.

In its sample, this clonotype was seen a few times. V and J are TRBV3-1 and TRBJ1-5, with no clear D. The CDR3 spans 14 residues. V lost 4 bases, J lost 7 bases, and 14 bases lay in between. From germline, CDR1 is LGHDT and CDR2 YNNKEL (reference sequence). The CDR3 bases are TGTGCCAGCAGCCTTACACATGAATTCCAGCCCCAGCATTTT. As protein: CASSLTHEFQPQHF.

This clonotype was recorded a few times. This chain joins TRBV27 and TRBJ1-2, with TRBD1 matching over 7 bases. In germline, CDR1 is MNHEY, CDR2 SMNVEV (reference sequence). Trimming cost V 7 bases and J 0 bases; bases outside gene matches: 5. The CDR3 runs to 14 residues. The CDR3 here is CASKPGTANYGYTF. CDR3 bases: TGTGCCAGCAAACCCGGGACAGCTAACTATGGCTACACCTTC.

This clonotype has ten or more counts. CDR3 in DNA: TGTGCCAGTAGAAAGGAAAGGGGCGGTATTGCTGGCTACACCTTC. Its translation is CASRKERGGIAGYTF. The chain is built from TRBV19 and TRBJ1-2; maybe TRBD1 (5 bases). The CDR3 consists of 15 residues. Germline V lookup: CDR1 LNHDA, CDR2 SQIVND (reference sequence). V was trimmed by 6 bases and J by 7 bases, leaving 21 bases between them.

This clonotype has ten or more counts. V is TRBV5-6 and J is TRBJ2-5; D remains unclear. V lost 4 bases to trimming and J lost 0 bases, with 7 bases between them. Germline V gives CDR1 SGHDT, CDR2 YYEEEE. This CDR3 spans 13 amino acids. The CDR3 DNA is TGTGCCAGCAGCACACAGAACCAAGAGACCCAGTACTTC. Translation: CASSTQNQETQYF.

This clonotype has at least ten counts. This chain joins TRBV20-1 and TRBJ2-5; D gene unclear. Trimming stripped 3 bases from V and 0 bases from J, with 5 bases between. Germline V lookup: CDR1 DFQATT, CDR2 SNEGSKA (reference sequence). The CDR3 sequence is 12 residues long. The CDR3 reads CSARRYQETQYF. CDR3 in DNA: TGCAGTGCTAGGAGGTACCAAGAGACCCAGTACTTC.

This clonotype was seen many times. The chain is built from TRBV25-1 and TRBJ1-3; tentatively, D is TRBD1 (5 bases). Per the germline V gene, CDR1 is MGHDK and CDR2 is SYGVNS. Trimming stripped 5 bases from V and 5 bases from J, with 19 bases between. This CDR3 contains 16 residues. CDR3 bases: TGTGCCAGCAGTTCCAGGGAGGGCGGACGAAGAAACACCATATATTTT. Its protein product is CASSSREGGRRNTIYF.

This clonotype was counted at least ten times. The rearrangement uses TRBV6-6 and TRBJ1-2; TRBD1 agrees at 8 bases. Germline values: CDR1 MNHNY, CDR2 SVGAGI (reference sequence). The CDR3 is 13 residues long. Unmatched junction bases numbered 9, after V lost 7 bases and J lost 8 bases. CDR3 protein: CASKRGQGGGYTF. The CDR3 DNA follows: TGTGCCAGCAAGAGAGGACAGGGAGGGGGCTACACCTTC.

This clonotype has at least ten counts. The chain links TRBV4-1 to TRBJ1-4, with D maybe TRBD1 (6 bases). The V end was cut by 4 bases, the J end by 8 bases, with 11 bases between. The germline gives CDR1 MGHRA, CDR2 YSYEKL. The CDR3 has 13 residues. CDR3 protein: CASSPRTVEKLFF. The CDR3 DNA sequence: TGCGCCAGCAGCCCGAGGACAGTCGAAAAACTGTTTTTT.

The chain employs TRBV3-1 and TRBJ2-1, with 11 nucleotides matching TRBD1. Germline V gives CDR1 LGHDT, CDR2 YNNKEL (reference sequence). The V and J ends lost 4 bases and 6 bases, in that order; junction bases with no gene match: 5. CDR3 length: 15 amino acids. The chain's CDR3 is CASSRGDRGINEQFF. The CDR3 coding sequence is TGTGCCAGCAGCCGTGGGGACAGGGGGATCAATGAGCAGTTCTTC.

This clonotype came up many times. The chain combines TRBV7-2 with TRBJ1-2, with D perhaps TRBD1 (5 bases). This CDR3 comprises 14 residues. CDR1 is SGHTA, CDR2 FQGNSA, per germline. Trimming took off 3 bases at V and 8 bases at J, with 16 bases between the two ends. CDR3 loop: CASSLGSGARGYTF. CDR3 nucleotide sequence: TGTGCCAGCAGCTTGGGTAGCGGGGCACGGGGCTACACCTTC.

This clonotype was seen ten or more times. This rearrangement joins TRBV5-1 to TRBJ2-5; D is undetermined. Trimming stripped 3 bases from V and 2 bases from J, with 8 bases between. CDR1 and CDR2 (germline): SGHRS, YFSETQ. The CDR3 runs to 13 residues. The CDR3 region has the DNA TGCGCCAGCAGCTGGCTAGTACAAGAGACCCAGTACTTC. Translated: CASSWLVQETQYF.

This rearrangement joins TRBV11-2 to TRBJ1-2; D gene ambiguous. The germline V gene encodes CDR1 SGHAT and CDR2 FQNNGV. CDR3 length equals 13 residues. V shed 1 base and J shed 3 bases, with 6 bases lying between them. This chain's CDR3 is CASSLVTDYGYTF. In nucleotides, the CDR3 is TGTGCCAGCAGCTTAGTTACTGACTATGGCTACACCTTC.

With respect to this clonotype: The limits of the CDR3 on the DNA are not certain, so only TCRdb's listed CDR3 is given. The rearrangement links TRBV11-3 to TRBJ2-7; the table's D call, TRBD1, was not checked against the DNA. From germline, CDR1 is SGHNT and CDR2 YENEEA. The CDR3 spans 22 residues, counting both ends. The CDR3 spells CASSFYICSAREATGGYYEQYF.

This clonotype has a count of ten or more. The chain uses TRBV7-8 and TRBJ2-3; D is uncertain. The CDR3 has 16 residues. In germline, CDR1 is SGHVS, CDR2 FQNEAQ. The V and J ends lost 5 bases and 2 bases respectively, with 17 bases between them. The CDR3 spells CASSPELVRITDTQYF. For the CDR3, the DNA is TGTGCCAGCAGCCCAGAATTGGTGAGAATCACAGATACGCAGTATTTT.

This clonotype was found many times. The CDR3: CASSTWYHTQYF. Here the CDR3 DNA reads TGTGCCAGTAGTACTTGGTATCATACGCAGTATTTT. The chain carries TRBV19 and TRBJ2-3; D is uncertain. Germline V lookup: CDR1 LNHDA, CDR2 SQIVND (reference sequence). Trimming left V 4 bases short and J 7 bases short, with 9 bases between. The CDR3 is made up of 12 amino acids.

This clonotype was seen many times. The chain joins TRBV6-5 to TRBJ2-5, with no clear D. This CDR3 region has 16 residues. Deletions cut 1 base from V and 1 base from J, with 13 bases between. Germline CDR1 and CDR2: MNHEY and SVGAGI. This CDR3 reads CASSYFSPGSQETQYF. The DNA for the CDR3 is TGTGCCAGCAGTTACTTTTCTCCCGGGTCCCAAGAGACCCAGTACTTC.

This clonotype has ten or more counts. V usage is TRBV5-1 and J usage is TRBJ1-3, with no clear D. Per the germline V gene, CDR1 is SGHRS and CDR2 is YFSETQ. This CDR3 comprises 13 residues. V was cut by 3 bases and J by 4 bases, with 8 bases left in between. The CDR3 sequence is CASSSVPGNTIYF. The DNA for the CDR3 is TGCGCCAGCAGCTCCGTGCCGGGAAACACCATATATTTT.

This chain connects TRBV6-5 to TRBJ1-4, with D possibly being TRBD1 (6 bases). Per the germline V gene, CDR1 is MNHEY and CDR2 is SVGAGI. This CDR3 region has 14 residues. V was pared by 2 bases and J by 6 bases, with 10 bases between. DNA of the CDR3: TGTGCCAGCAGTTACAGGGCAGGGGATGAAAAACTGTTTTTT. Protein sequence: CASSYRAGDEKLFF.

This clonotype was seen many times. The gene calls are TRBV7-2 and TRBJ1-3, with 8 bases fitting TRBD1. This CDR3 region has 14 residues. The germline CDR1 and CDR2 sequences are SGHTA and FQGNSA. The junction had 5 bases not matched to a gene; V was cut back by 5 bases and J by 5 bases. The CDR3 loop is CASSVRQGRNTIYF. In DNA, the CDR3 is TGTGCCAGCAGCGTCCGACAGGGGAGAAACACCATATATTTT.

This clonotype was seen only a few times. The chain carries TRBV2 and TRBJ2-5, with D uncertain. Per the germline V gene, CDR1 is SNHLY and CDR2 is FYNNEI. CDR3 length: 14 residues. V was cut by 7 bases and J by 1 base, with 13 bases left in between. The CDR3 bases are TGTGCCAGCACCCCCCCCGAGCCCCAAGAGACCCAGTACTTC. It translates to CASTPPEPQETQYF.

Comment on this clonotype: It may be a read error: a sequence one base away is much more abundant. The DNA is left out, because the CDR3 cannot be placed on it with certainty; the CDR3 is given as TCRdb lists it. The chain uses TRBV25-1 and TRBJ1-2. Germline loops: CDR1 MGHDK, CDR2 SYGVNS. From its first to its last residue, the CDR3 has 11 amino acids. The CDR3 region is CASSTAYGCTF.

In this sample, this clonotype turned up many times. This sequence joins TRBV5-1 and TRBJ2-7, with D maybe TRBD1 (6 bases). Germline CDR1 and CDR2: SGHRS and YFSETQ. Trimming stripped 4 bases from V and 2 bases from J, with 13 bases between. CDR3 length equals 14 residues. This chain's CDR3 is CASSNRVGTYEQYF. CDR3 DNA: TGCGCCAGCAGCAACAGGGTAGGAACCTACGAGCAGTACTTC.

Ten or more counts support this clonotype. The chain has TRBV20-1 and TRBJ1-2; no definite D call. CDR1 is DFQATT, CDR2 SNEGSKA, per germline (reference sequence). Trimming removed 3 bases from V and 2 bases from J, with 7 bases in between. The CDR3 totals 12 residues. CDR3 in amino acids: CSASTQNYGYTF. DNA for the CDR3: TGCAGTGCTAGTACGCAGAACTATGGCTACACCTTC.

This clonotype was detected only a few times. The J gene is TRBJ1-4, the V gene TRBV5-4; D is unresolved. Germline CDR1 reads SGHNT; CDR2 reads YYREEE (reference sequence). The V end was cut by 0 bases, the J end by 3 bases, with 3 bases between. This CDR3 has 13 amino acids. The DNA for the CDR3 is TGTGCCAGCAGCTTGGACCCTAATGAAAAACTGTTTTTT. Its protein is CASSLDPNEKLFF.

J is TRBJ2-5 and V is TRBV28; TRBD2 agrees at 9 bases. The germline CDR1 and CDR2 sequences are MDHEN and SYDVKM. The CDR3 totals 17 residues. The ends lost 6 bases at V and 1 base at J; junction bases unmatched: 12. The CDR3 DNA sequence: TGTGCCAGCAGCCAATTGATGGGCGGGAGGGCCCAAGAGACCCAGTACTTC. Translation gives CASSQLMGGRAQETQYF.

This clonotype showed up many times. The chain links TRBV9 to TRBJ2-3; D is undetermined. V dropped 3 bases and J dropped 3 bases, with 14 bases sitting between them. Germline loops: CDR1 SGDLS, CDR2 YYNGEE. This CDR3 region has 15 residues. CDR3 sequence: CASSAHNTGTDTQYF. As DNA, the CDR3 is TGTGCCAGCAGCGCTCATAACACTGGGACAGATACGCAGTATTTT.

This clonotype was counted ten times or more. The rearrangement joins TRBV14 to TRBJ2-7; 10 bases agree with TRBD1. V was pared by 4 bases and J by 6 bases, with 12 bases of the junction left unmatched. Germline assignment: CDR1 SGHDN and CDR2 FVKESK. The CDR3 totals 16 residues. The CDR3 DNA follows: TGTGCCAGCAGCCCTCTGGGACAGGGGAGAACAGCCGAGCAGTACTTC. Translated, it gives CASSPLGQGRTAEQYF.